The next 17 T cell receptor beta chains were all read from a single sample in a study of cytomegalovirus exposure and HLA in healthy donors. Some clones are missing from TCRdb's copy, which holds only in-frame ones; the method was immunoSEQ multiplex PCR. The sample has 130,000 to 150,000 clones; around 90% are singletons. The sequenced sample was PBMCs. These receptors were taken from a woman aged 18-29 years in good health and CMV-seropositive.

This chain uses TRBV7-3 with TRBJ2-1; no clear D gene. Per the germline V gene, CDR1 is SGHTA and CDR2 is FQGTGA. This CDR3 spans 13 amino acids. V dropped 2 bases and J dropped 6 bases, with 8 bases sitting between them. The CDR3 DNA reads TGTGCCAGCAGCTTAGGTGCCGGCAATGAGCAGTTCTTC. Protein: CASSLGAGNEQFF.

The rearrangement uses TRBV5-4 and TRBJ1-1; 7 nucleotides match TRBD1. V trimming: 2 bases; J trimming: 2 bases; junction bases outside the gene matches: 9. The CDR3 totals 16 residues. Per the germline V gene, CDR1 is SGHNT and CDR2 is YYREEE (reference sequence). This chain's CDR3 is CASSFFTGTVNTEAFF. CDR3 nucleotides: TGTGCCAGCAGCTTTTTTACCGGGACAGTTAACACTGAAGCTTTCTTT.

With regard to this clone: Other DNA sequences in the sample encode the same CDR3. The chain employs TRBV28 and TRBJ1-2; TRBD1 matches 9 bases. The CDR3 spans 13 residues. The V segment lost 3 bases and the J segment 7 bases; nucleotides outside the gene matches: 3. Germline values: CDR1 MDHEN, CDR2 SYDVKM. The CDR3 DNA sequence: TGTGCCAGCAGTTTGGGACAGGGAGGTGGCTACACCTTC. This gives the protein CASSLGQGGGYTF.

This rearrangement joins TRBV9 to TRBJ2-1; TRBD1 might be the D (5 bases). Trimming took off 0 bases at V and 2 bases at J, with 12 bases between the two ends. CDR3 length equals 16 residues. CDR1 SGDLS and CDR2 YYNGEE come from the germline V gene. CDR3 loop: CASSVGGAGTYNEQFF. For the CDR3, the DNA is TGTGCCAGCAGCGTAGGAGGTGCAGGGACCTACAATGAGCAGTTCTTC.

CDR3 bases: TGTGCCACCAGCAGGCGGGACAGGGGCTACGAGCAGTACTTC. Its translation: CATSRRDRGYEQYF. The chain carries TRBV15 and TRBJ2-7; 10 bases are a match to TRBD1. This CDR3 has 14 amino acids. Germline CDR1 LNHNV, CDR2 YYDKDF (reference sequence). The V gene end was trimmed by 3 bases and the J gene end by 3 bases; junction bases not matched to a gene: 2.

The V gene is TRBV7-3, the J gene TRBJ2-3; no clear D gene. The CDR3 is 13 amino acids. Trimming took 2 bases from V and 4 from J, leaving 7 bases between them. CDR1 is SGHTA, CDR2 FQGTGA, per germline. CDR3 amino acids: CASSLSPADTQYF. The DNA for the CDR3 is TGTGCCAGCAGCTTATCACCGGCAGATACGCAGTATTTT. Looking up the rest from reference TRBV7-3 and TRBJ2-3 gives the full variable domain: GAGVSQTPSNKVTEKGKYVELRCDPISGHTALYWYRQSLGQGPEFLIYFQGTGAADDSGLPNDRFFAVRPEGSVSTLKIQRTERGDSAVYLCASSLSPADTQYFGPGTRLTVL.

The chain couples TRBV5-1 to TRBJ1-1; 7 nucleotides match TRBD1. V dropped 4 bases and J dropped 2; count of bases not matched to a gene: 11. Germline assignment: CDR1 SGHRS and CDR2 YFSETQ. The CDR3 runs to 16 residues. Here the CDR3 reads CASSDLRTGTNTEAFF. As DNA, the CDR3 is TGCGCCAGCAGCGATCTCAGGACAGGTACAAACACTGAAGCTTTCTTT.

DNA of the CDR3: TGCAGCGCCTCAGGGGCCCTGAGCTCTGGAAACACCATATATTTT. Its protein product is CSASGALSSGNTIYF. The chain is built from TRBV29-1 and TRBJ1-3; the D gene is possibly TRBD1 (6 bases). The CDR3 is 15 residues long. The V gene lost 7 bases and the J gene lost 0 bases, with 16 bases spanning the gap. Germline V gene data show CDR1 as SQVTM and CDR2 as ANQGSEA.

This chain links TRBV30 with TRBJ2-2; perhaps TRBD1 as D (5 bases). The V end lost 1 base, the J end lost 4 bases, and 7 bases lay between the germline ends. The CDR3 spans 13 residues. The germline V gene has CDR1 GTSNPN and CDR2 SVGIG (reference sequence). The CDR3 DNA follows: TGTGCCTGGAGTGCCACAGGCACCGGGGAGCTGTTTTTT. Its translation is CAWSATGTGELFF.

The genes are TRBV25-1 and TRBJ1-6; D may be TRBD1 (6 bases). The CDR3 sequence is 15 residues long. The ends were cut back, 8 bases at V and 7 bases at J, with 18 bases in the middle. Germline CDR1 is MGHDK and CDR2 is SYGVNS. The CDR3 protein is CASQTGVGGNSPLHF. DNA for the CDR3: TGTGCCAGCCAGACAGGCGTAGGAGGAAATTCACCCCTCCACTTT. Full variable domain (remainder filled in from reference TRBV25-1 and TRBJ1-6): EADIYQTPRYLVIGTGKKITLECSQTMGHDKMYWYQQDPGMELHLIHYSYGVNSTEKGDLSSESTVSRIRTEHFPLTLESARPSHTSQYLCASQTGVGGNSPLHFGNGTRLTVT.

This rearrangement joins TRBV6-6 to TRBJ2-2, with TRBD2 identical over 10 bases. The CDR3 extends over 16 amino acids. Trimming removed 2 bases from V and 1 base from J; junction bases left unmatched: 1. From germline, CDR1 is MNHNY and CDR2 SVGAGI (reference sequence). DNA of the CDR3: TGTGCCAGCAGTTACCGACTAGCGGGGAACACCGGGGAGCTGTTTTTT. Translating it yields CASSYRLAGNTGELFF.

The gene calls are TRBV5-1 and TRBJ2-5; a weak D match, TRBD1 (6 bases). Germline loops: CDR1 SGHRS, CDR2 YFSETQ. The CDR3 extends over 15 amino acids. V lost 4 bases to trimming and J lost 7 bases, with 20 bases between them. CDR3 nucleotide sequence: TGCGCCAGCAGCAATCCCCAGGGGTCCTTGGGGACCCAGTACTTC. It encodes CASSNPQGSLGTQYF.

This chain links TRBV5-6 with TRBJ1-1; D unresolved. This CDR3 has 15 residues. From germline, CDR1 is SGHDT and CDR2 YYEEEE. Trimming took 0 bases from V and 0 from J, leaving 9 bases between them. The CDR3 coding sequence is TGTGCCAGCAGCTTGGCGGGGTTTTTGAACACTGAAGCTTTCTTT. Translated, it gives CASSLAGFLNTEAFF.

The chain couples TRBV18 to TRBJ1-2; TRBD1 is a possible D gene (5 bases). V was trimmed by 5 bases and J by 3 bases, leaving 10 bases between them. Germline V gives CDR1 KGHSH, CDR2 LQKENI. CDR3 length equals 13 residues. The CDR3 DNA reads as TGTGCCAGCTCAGCCCAGACAGACTATGGCTACACCTTC. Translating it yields CASSAQTDYGYTF.

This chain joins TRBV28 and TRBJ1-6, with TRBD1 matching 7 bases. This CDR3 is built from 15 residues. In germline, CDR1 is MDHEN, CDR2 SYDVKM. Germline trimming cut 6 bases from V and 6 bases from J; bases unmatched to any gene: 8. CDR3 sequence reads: CASSATGIINSPLHF. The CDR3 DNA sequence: TGTGCCAGCAGCGCGACAGGGATTATTAATTCACCCCTCCACTTT.

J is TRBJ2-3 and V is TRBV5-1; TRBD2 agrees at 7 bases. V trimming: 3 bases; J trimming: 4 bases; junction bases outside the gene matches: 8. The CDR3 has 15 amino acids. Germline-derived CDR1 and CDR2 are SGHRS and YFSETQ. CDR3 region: CASSSGTKAPDTQYF. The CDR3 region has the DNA TGCGCCAGCAGCTCGGGGACTAAGGCCCCAGATACGCAGTATTTT.

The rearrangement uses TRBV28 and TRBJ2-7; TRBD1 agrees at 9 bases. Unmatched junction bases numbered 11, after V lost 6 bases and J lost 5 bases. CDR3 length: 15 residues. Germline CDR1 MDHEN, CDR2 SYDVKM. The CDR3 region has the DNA TGTGCCAGCAGGAAACCGGGACAGGGCCTCCACGAGCAGTACTTC. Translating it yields CASRKPGQGLHEQYF. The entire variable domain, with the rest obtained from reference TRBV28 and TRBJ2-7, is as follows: DVKVTQSSRYLVKRTGEKVFLECVQDMDHENMFWYRQDPGLGLRLIYFSYDVKMKEKGDIPEGYSVSREKKERFSLILESASTNQTSMYLCASRKPGQGLHEQYFGPGTRLTVT.